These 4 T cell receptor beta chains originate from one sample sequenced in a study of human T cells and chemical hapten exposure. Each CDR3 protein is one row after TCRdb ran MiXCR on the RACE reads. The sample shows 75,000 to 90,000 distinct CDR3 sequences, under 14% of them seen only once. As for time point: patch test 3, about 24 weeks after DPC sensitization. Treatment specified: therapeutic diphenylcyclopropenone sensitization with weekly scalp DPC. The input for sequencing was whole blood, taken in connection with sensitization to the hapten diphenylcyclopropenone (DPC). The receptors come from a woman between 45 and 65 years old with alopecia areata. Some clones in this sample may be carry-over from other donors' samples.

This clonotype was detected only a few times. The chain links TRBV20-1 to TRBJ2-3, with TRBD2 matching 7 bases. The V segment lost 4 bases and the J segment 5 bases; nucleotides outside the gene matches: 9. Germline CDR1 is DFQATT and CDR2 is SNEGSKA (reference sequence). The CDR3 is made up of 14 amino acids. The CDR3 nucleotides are TGCAGTGCTACCGTAGGCGGGAGAAGAGATACGCAGTATTTT. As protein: CSATVGGRRDTQYF.

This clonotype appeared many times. The CDR3: CASSPWTSGLLYEQYF. CDR3 bases: TGCGCCAGCAGCCCCTGGACTAGCGGGCTCCTCTACGAGCAGTACTTC. The chain has TRBV5-1 and TRBJ2-7, with 11 nucleotides matching TRBD2. The CDR3 runs to 16 residues. The junction had 9 bases not matched to a gene; V was cut back by 4 bases and J by 3 bases. Looked up from germline, CDR1 is SGHRS and CDR2 is YFSETQ.

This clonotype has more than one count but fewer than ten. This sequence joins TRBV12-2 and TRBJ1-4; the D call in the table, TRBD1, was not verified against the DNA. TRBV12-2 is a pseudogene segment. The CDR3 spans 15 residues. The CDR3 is CASRLLTGPREKLFF. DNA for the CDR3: TGTGCAAGTCGCTTGCTGACAGGGCCCCGTGAAAAACTGTTTTTT.

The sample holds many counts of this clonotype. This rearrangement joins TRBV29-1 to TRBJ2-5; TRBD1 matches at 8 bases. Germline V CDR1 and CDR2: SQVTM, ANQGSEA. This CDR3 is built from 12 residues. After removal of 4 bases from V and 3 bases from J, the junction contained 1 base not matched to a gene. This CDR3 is CSVGQGKETQYF. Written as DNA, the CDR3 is TGCAGCGTTGGACAGGGGAAAGAGACCCAGTACTTC.